Shown below are 15 T cell receptor beta chains from a single sample sequenced in a study of shared clonotypes between healthy human individuals. The method was immunoSEQ multiplex PCR; TCRdb's version includes in-frame clones alone and lacks a portion of them. The sample yields more than 1 million clones, 78% seen once. The sequencing input was memory CD4+ T cells from PBMCs. Regarding subset: CD45RA-negative fraction. The receptors were gathered from a man aged 18 to 35 in good health. Some clones in this sample may be carry-over from other donors' samples.

The chain carries TRBV5-4 and TRBJ1-5; D ambiguous. The V end was cut by 3 bases, the J end by 0 bases, with 10 bases between. Germline lookup yields CDR1 SGHNT and CDR2 YYREEE (reference sequence). This CDR3 region has 15 residues. The CDR3 DNA follows: TGTGCCAGCAGCTCGGGCGGTGATAGCAATCAGCCCCAGCATTTT. This encodes CASSSGGDSNQPQHF.

The chain joins TRBV28 to TRBJ1-2, with D perhaps TRBD1 (5 bases). The CDR3 is 14 amino acids. Germline V gives CDR1 MDHEN, CDR2 SYDVKM. The V and J ends lost 1 base and 6 bases respectively, with 12 bases between them. CDR3 amino acids: CASSLLAGTDGYTF. As DNA, the CDR3 is TGTGCCAGCAGTTTATTAGCAGGGACGGATGGCTACACCTTC.

CDR3 bases: TGTGCCAGCAGCGTCGCTCAGAGCTCTGGAAACACCATATATTTT. Its translation: CASSVAQSSGNTIYF. The J gene is TRBJ1-3, the V gene TRBV9; the D is unclear. Trimming cost V 2 bases and J 0 bases, with 9 bases left between them. Germline CDR1 and CDR2: SGDLS and YYNGEE. The CDR3 is 15 residues long.

The CDR3 sequence: CASSSSGAPQETQYF. CDR3 DNA sequence: TGTGCCAGCAGCTCCTCCGGTGCACCCCAAGAGACCCAGTACTTC. The V call is TRBV11-2, the J call TRBJ2-5; D not certain. Germline V gene sequence: CDR1 SGHAT, CDR2 FQNNGV. The CDR3 covers 15 residues. V lost 4 bases to trimming and J lost 1 base, with 13 bases between them.

The chain recombines TRBV28 with TRBJ2-1; 14 bases match TRBD2. V shed 10 bases, J shed 9 bases, and the junction held 11 bases outside the gene matches. In germline, CDR1 is MDHEN, CDR2 SYDVKM. The CDR3 is 15 amino acids. This chain's CDR3 is CATTGGLAGAIEQFF. CDR3 in DNA: TGTGCCACTACGGGGGGACTAGCGGGAGCAATTGAGCAGTTCTTC.

The rearrangement joins TRBV14 to TRBJ2-3, with no clear D. Trimming removed 0 bases at V and 5 bases at J, with 6 bases between. Germline V gene data show CDR1 as SGHDN and CDR2 as FVKESK. The CDR3 spans 13 residues. The CDR3 sequence is CASSQDLRDTQYF. As DNA, the CDR3 is TGTGCCAGCAGCCAAGATCTCCGAGATACGCAGTATTTT.

V and J are TRBV6-5 and TRBJ2-7; 9 bases line up with TRBD1. This CDR3 is 15 amino acids long. V lost 4 bases to trimming and J lost 3 bases; unmatched junction nucleotides: 7. Germline V gives CDR1 MNHEY, CDR2 SVGAGI. The CDR3 sequence is CASSSDRGYFYEQYF. In DNA form, the CDR3 reads TGTGCCAGCAGTTCGGACAGGGGATATTTCTACGAGCAGTACTTC.

As to this clone: A single base is all that separates this from a far larger clone, so a read error is likely. This sequence joins TRBV21-1 and TRBJ2-6; the table's D call, TRBD1, has no DNA check behind it. TRBV21-1 is reported as a pseudogene. This CDR3 comprises 19 residues. CDR3 coding DNA: TGTGCCAGCAGCTCACAGGACAGGGGTCCGAGCTTTGGGGCCAACGTCCTGACTTTC. Encoded protein: CASSSQDRGPSFGANVLTF.

This rearrangement joins TRBV7-9 to TRBJ2-3, with 8 bases identical to TRBD2. This CDR3 is 16 amino acids long. Trimming removed 3 bases from V and 3 bases from J; junction bases left unmatched: 8. Germline V gene lookup returns CDR1 SEHNR and CDR2 FQNEAQ (reference sequence). The CDR3 protein is CASSFTSGGGTDTQYF. As DNA, the CDR3 is TGTGCCAGCAGCTTCACTAGCGGTGGAGGAACAGATACGCAGTATTTT. Full variable domain (missing parts from reference TRBV7-9 and TRBJ2-3): DTGVSQNPRHKITKRGQNVTFRCDPISEHNRLYWYRQTLGQGPEFLTYFQNEAQLEKSRLLSDRFSAERPKGSFSTLEIQRTEQGDSAMYLCASSFTSGGGTDTQYFGPGTRLTVL.

V and J are TRBV18 and TRBJ2-7, with D maybe TRBD1 (8 bases). Trimming pared 3 bases from V and 6 bases from J, leaving 18 bases between. Germline V lookup: CDR1 KGHSH, CDR2 LQKENI. CDR3 length: 15 amino acids. The CDR3 bases are TGTGCCAGCTCACCCTCAGCGGGACAGGCCCCCGAGCAGTACTTC. The encoded protein is CASSPSAGQAPEQYF.

This chain joins TRBV7-2 and TRBJ2-7; possible D gene TRBD2, 6 bases. The CDR3 length is 15 residues. The germline CDR1 and CDR2 sequences are SGHTA and FQGNSA. Trimming took 5 bases from V and 2 from J, leaving 16 bases between them. DNA of the CDR3: TGTGCCAGCAGCCGAAGTACTAGCCTACCCTACGAGCAGTACTTC. Translation gives CASSRSTSLPYEQYF.

This chain joins TRBV5-1 and TRBJ2-3, with unresolved D. The CDR3 length is 15 residues. Germline-derived CDR1 and CDR2 are SGHRS and YFSETQ. With 2 bases removed from V and 0 bases from J, the gap between germline ends came to 10 bases. In DNA, the CDR3 is TGCGCCAGCAGCTTACTTTTTCCTAGCACAGATACGCAGTATTTT. Translating gives CASSLLFPSTDTQYF.

V and J are TRBV7-2 and TRBJ1-1; D unclear. The CDR3 runs 12 residues. Trimming took off 6 bases at V and 7 bases at J, with 12 bases between the two ends. CDR1 is SGHTA, CDR2 FQGNSA, per germline. Written as DNA, the CDR3 is TGTGCCAGCAGATCAATGACCTTTGAAGCTTTCTTT. This gives the protein CASRSMTFEAFF.

The chain employs TRBV6-4 and TRBJ2-3; 11 bases map to TRBD1. The CDR3 runs to 14 residues. Trimming at V came to 4 bases and at J to 4 bases, leaving 1 base not matched to a gene. The V gene's germline CDR1 is MRHNA and CDR2 SNTAGT. CDR3 DNA: TGTGCCAGCAGTGCGGGACAGGGGGCAGATACGCAGTATTTT. Translation: CASSAGQGADTQYF.

This rearrangement joins TRBV7-2 to TRBJ2-5; D possibly corresponds to TRBD2 (5 bases). CDR1 and CDR2 from the germline V gene are SGHTA and FQGNSA. Trimming pared 5 bases from V and 1 base from J, leaving 8 bases between. The CDR3 extends over 13 amino acids. CDR3 loop: CASSGGIQETQYF. CDR3 in DNA: TGTGCCAGCAGCGGAGGAATCCAAGAGACCCAGTACTTC. The complete variable domain, with remaining parts taken from reference TRBV7-2 and TRBJ2-5, reads GAGVSQSPSNKVTEKGKDVELRCDPISGHTALYWYRQSLGQGLEFLIYFQGNSAPDKSGLPSDRFSAERTGGSVSTLTIQRTQQEDSAVYLCASSGGIQETQYFGPGTRLLVL.